This T cell receptor (beta chain) was sequenced for a study of blood T cell repertoires in COVID-19. Looked up from germline, CDR1 is SQVTM and CDR2 is ANQGSEA. Trimming cost V 2 bases and J 2 bases, with 6 bases left between them. The CDR3 is 12 residues long. The repertoire was sequenced with immunoSEQ multiplex PCR; TCRdb's copy has only in-frame clones and lacks some. The table lists some 200,000 clones, about nine tenths of them singletons. Sequencing was performed on peripheral blood. The chain couples TRBV29-1 to TRBJ2-5; D is uncertain. This receptor was taken from an older man with acute or convalescent COVID-19. The CDR3 spells CSVEQIQETQYF. The CDR3 DNA is TGCAGCGTTGAACAGATACAAGAGACCCAGTACTTC.